Described below is a single T cell receptor beta chain sequence and its context. No antigen is known for it. V was clipped by 4 bases and J by 13 bases, with 12 bases between them. CDR1 and CDR2 (germline): SGHNT, YYREEE (reference sequence). There are 12 residues in the CDR3. The sample originates from a study of beta chain features in type 1 diabetes. The study, taken as a whole, reports: Shorter TCRB CDR3s, moderately but significantly so, marked every one of the four CD4+ subsets in Type 1 diabetes patients. There were fewer insertions and more deletions at the VDJ junctions of type 1 diabetes patients.

Every bit of the isolated RNA underwent reverse transcription, so sequencing read expressed TCRB transcripts. Mean read depth for naive, central memory and regulatory T cell samples was around 3.8 million reads. Measured with immunoSEQ multiplex PCR; TCRdb has only the in-frame clones, and not every one. The data hold about 150,000 clones, with around 8% observed a single time. The material sequenced was central memory CD4+ T cells from blood. The V and J genes are TRBV5-4 and TRBJ1-6; the D is unclear. The sequence came from a young man in good health. The CDR3 nucleotides read TGTGCCAGCAGCACGTCTCCGGGGCCCCTCCACTTT. Translating gives CASSTSPGPLHF.